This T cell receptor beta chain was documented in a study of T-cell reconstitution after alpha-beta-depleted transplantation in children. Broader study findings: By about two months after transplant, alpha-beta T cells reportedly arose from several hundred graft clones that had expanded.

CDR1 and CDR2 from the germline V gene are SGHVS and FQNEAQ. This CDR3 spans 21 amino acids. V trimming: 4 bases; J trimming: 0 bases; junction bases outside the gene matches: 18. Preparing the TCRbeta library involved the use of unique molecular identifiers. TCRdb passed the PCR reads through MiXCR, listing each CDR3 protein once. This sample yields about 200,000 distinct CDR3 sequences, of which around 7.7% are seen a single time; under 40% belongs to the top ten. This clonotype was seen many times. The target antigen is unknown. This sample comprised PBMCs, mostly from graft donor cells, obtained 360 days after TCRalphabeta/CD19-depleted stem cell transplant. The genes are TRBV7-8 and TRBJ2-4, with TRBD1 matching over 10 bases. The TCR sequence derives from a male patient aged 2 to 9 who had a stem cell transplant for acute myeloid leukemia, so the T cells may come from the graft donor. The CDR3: CASSSERRDRGWALAKNIQYF. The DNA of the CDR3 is TGTGCCAGCAGCTCCGAACGAAGGGACAGGGGTTGGGCCCTAGCCAAAAACATTCAGTACTTC.